What follows are 31 T cell receptor beta chains derived from one specimen sequenced in a study of T cell clusters in autoimmune cytopenias. TRB was amplified by touch-down multiplex PCR, primer pools A and B combined. From the multiplex PCR reads, TCRdb lists one entry per CDR3 protein and no DNA. The sample has 5,100 or so distinct CDR3 sequences, and its top ten clones hold 34%. Approximately 40,000 genome equivalents of blood DNA were amplified for TRB. These data are also associated with another study on T cell repertoires in aging, cancer and after chemotherapy.

The sample taken for sequencing was peripheral blood. Source of these receptors: a human donor in good health.

By frequency, this clonotype is medium-sized. The rearrangement joins TRBV30 to TRBJ2-5. The CDR3 runs to 13 residues. The germline V gene encodes CDR1 GTSNPN and CDR2 SVGIG (reference sequence). CDR3 amino acids: CAWSVRRLETQYF.

This clonotype is called medium-sized based on its frequency. This rearrangement joins TRBV29-1 to TRBJ2-7; TCRdb calls TRBD2, which cannot be checked without DNA. This CDR3 is 12 amino acids long. Germline assignment: CDR1 SQVTM and CDR2 ANQGSEA. The CDR3 here is CSVAGLAHEQYF.

Here the CDR3 reads CASSLALEGDRGELFF. V and J are TRBV11-1 and TRBJ2-2; there is no DNA to check the TCRdb D call of TRBD2. This CDR3 has 16 residues. CDR1 and CDR2 from the germline V gene are SGHAT and FQDESV (reference sequence).

This clonotype is deemed medium-sized (0.01 to 0.1%) by its frequency. The V gene is TRBV19, the J gene TRBJ2-6; TCRdb picks TRBD1, but there is no DNA to check that call. Germline V gene sequence: CDR1 LNHDA, CDR2 SQIVND (reference sequence). The CDR3 runs 15 residues. CDR3 region: CASRDRGPGANVLTF.

This clonotype is medium-sized by frequency. V gene TRBV19 combines with J gene TRBJ2-1; lacking DNA, the TRBD2 call made by TCRdb goes unchecked. The length of the CDR3 is 14 residues. The germline V gene encodes CDR1 LNHDA and CDR2 SQIVND (reference sequence). CDR3 loop: CASHLAGGRGEQFF.

The V call is TRBV12-3 or TRBV12-4, the J call TRBJ1-4. The CDR3 sequence is 15 residues long. CDR3: CASSLAKGLNEKLFF.

The V gene is TRBV15, the J gene TRBJ2-5; TCRdb outputs TRBD1, but without DNA this stays unchecked. The CDR3 has 13 residues. Germline V gives CDR1 LNHNV, CDR2 YYDKDF (reference sequence). This CDR3 is CATSSFPEETQYF.

This rearrangement joins TRBV5-1 to TRBJ2-3; the TCRdb call, TRBD2, lacks DNA for checking. The CDR3 is 15 amino acids. Per the germline V gene, CDR1 is SGHRS and CDR2 is YFSETQ. This chain's CDR3 is CASRDRTSGTDTQYF.

The genes are TRBV10-3 and TRBJ2-7; TCRdb selects TRBD1, and the lack of DNA leaves this call unchecked. Germline loops: CDR1 ENHRY, CDR2 SYGVKD. The CDR3 is 13 residues long. CDR3 loop: CAISQGQHYEQYF.

The rearrangement uses TRBV6-2 or TRBV6-3 and TRBJ1-4; the D gene TCRdb calls, TRBD1, cannot be checked with no DNA. The CDR3 is 15 amino acids. CDR1 MNHEY and CDR2 SVGEGT come from the germline V gene. CDR3 protein: CASSYGAGTYEKLFF.

The rearrangement joins TRBV6-1 to TRBJ2-7; TCRdb indicates TRBD2, and absent DNA this call remains unverified. The germline CDR1 and CDR2 sequences are MNHNS and SASEGT. CDR3 length: 14 residues. CDR3: CASSESSLRYEQYF.

The genes are TRBV6-1 and TRBJ1-1; TCRdb returns TRBD1, unconfirmable since there is no DNA. The CDR3 is 14 residues long. CDR1 and CDR2 from the germline V gene are MNHNS and SASEGT. The CDR3 spells CATRTGGWDTEAFF.

This chain uses TRBV10-3 with TRBJ1-5; TCRdb returns TRBD1, unconfirmable since there is no DNA. Looked up from germline, CDR1 is ENHRY and CDR2 is SYGVKD. This CDR3 has 13 amino acids. CDR3 residues: CAISEGGTQPQHF.

The rearrangement links TRBV24-1 to TRBJ2-3; checking the TCRdb D call of TRBD1 is not possible without DNA. The V gene's germline CDR1 is KGHDR and CDR2 SFDVKD. CDR3 length equals 14 residues. This chain's CDR3 is CATSGTRDVDTQYF.

This chain uses TRBV19 with TRBJ2-2; as DNA is missing, the TRBD1 call by TCRdb cannot be tested. Germline values: CDR1 LNHDA, CDR2 SQIVND (reference sequence). This CDR3 is 14 amino acids long. The CDR3 protein is CASSIRGQSGELFF.

CDR3 region: CASRRDGNTGELFF. V and J are TRBV27 and TRBJ2-2; TCRdb indicates TRBD2, and absent DNA this call remains unverified. The CDR3 is 14 amino acids. Per the germline V gene, CDR1 is MNHEY and CDR2 is SMNVEV (reference sequence).

The rearrangement links TRBV7-3 to TRBJ2-4; TCRdb designates TRBD1, a call that cannot be tested without DNA. The germline CDR1 and CDR2 sequences are SGHTA and FQGTGA. The CDR3 is 15 residues long. Here the CDR3 reads CASSYSGQAGYIQYF.

This clonotype is medium-sized by frequency. J is TRBJ1-4 and V is TRBV6-5. The CDR3 contains 13 residues. The germline V gene has CDR1 MNHEY and CDR2 SVGAGI. CDR3 sequence reads: CASSSPREEKLFF.

The chain combines TRBV12-3 or TRBV12-4 with TRBJ2-6; TCRdb designates TRBD1, a call that cannot be tested without DNA. The CDR3 length is 17 residues. CDR3 loop: CASSFFPGVVGANVLTF.

This clonotype is medium-sized by frequency. This rearrangement joins TRBV19 to TRBJ1-4. The CDR3 covers 12 residues. CDR1 is LNHDA and CDR2 is SQIVND in the germline V gene (reference sequence). CDR3 sequence: CASSLTNEKLFF. The full variable domain, its missing parts supplied by reference TRBV19 and TRBJ1-4, is DGGITQSPKYLFRKEGQNVTLSCEQNLNHDAMYWYRQDPGQGLRLIYYSQIVNDFQKGDIAEGYSVSREKKESFPLTVTSAQKNPTAFYLCASSLTNEKLFFGSGTQLSVL.

CDR3 residues: CASRETGYGEQFF. This chain joins TRBV6-5 and TRBJ2-1; the TCRdb D gene call, TRBD1, has no DNA to confirm it. Germline V CDR1 and CDR2: MNHEY, SVGAGI. The CDR3 is 13 amino acids.

The gene calls are TRBV10-2 and TRBJ1-5. This CDR3 is 12 amino acids long. Per the germline V gene, CDR1 is WSHSY and CDR2 is SAAADI. This CDR3 reads CASRGSNQPQHF.

This chain links TRBV20-1 with TRBJ2-1; the TCRdb call, TRBD2, lacks DNA for checking. This CDR3 is built from 16 residues. CDR1 and CDR2 (germline): DFQATT, SNEGSKA (reference sequence). The CDR3 sequence: CSARGRLAGSYNEQFF.

The chain's CDR3 is CASRITGTGYGNQPQHF. The rearrangement joins TRBV6-5 to TRBJ1-5; TCRdb names TRBD1, which stays unverified in the absence of DNA. The CDR3 is made up of 17 amino acids. CDR1 is MNHEY and CDR2 is SVGAGI in the germline V gene.

The V gene is TRBV27, the J gene TRBJ2-7; the D call of TRBD1 rests on TCRdb alone, since no DNA is present to check it. Germline V gives CDR1 MNHEY, CDR2 SMNVEV (reference sequence). This CDR3 has 14 amino acids. CDR3: CASSKDRYNYEQYF.

V is TRBV19 and J is TRBJ2-7; TCRdb returns TRBD1, unconfirmable since there is no DNA. The length of the CDR3 is 15 residues. Per germline, CDR1 LNHDA and CDR2 SQIVND (reference sequence). The chain's CDR3 is CASSTTGAPSYEQYF.

V usage is TRBV12-3 or TRBV12-4 and J usage is TRBJ2-1. CDR3 length: 15 residues. CDR3 protein: CASIMDGGSYNEQFF.

This clonotype is identified as medium-sized from frequency. The gene calls are TRBV27 and TRBJ2-1. The CDR3 sequence is 14 residues long. CDR1 MNHEY and CDR2 SMNVEV come from the germline V gene (reference sequence). Here the CDR3 reads CASRSGSSYNEQFF.

This chain connects TRBV4-2 to TRBJ2-5. Germline V gives CDR1 LGHNA, CDR2 YNFKEQ. The CDR3 is 13 amino acids. CDR3 loop: CASSQDVRETQYF.

By frequency, this clonotype registers medium-sized. The CDR3 is CASSLWTLQETQYF. The chain combines TRBV5-4 with TRBJ2-5; with no DNA, the TCRdb D assignment of TRBD1 cannot be verified. CDR3 length: 14 amino acids. Germline V gene sequence: CDR1 SGHNT, CDR2 YYREEE (reference sequence).

V gene TRBV12-3 or TRBV12-4 combines with J gene TRBJ2-2. The CDR3 totals 13 residues. The CDR3 sequence: CASSFSGTGELFF.